Presented here are 7 T cell receptor beta chains from one specimen sequenced in a study of memory B cells and T cells in multiple sclerosis. TCRdb's table, derived via immunoSEQ multiplex PCR, lists solely in-frame clones and lacks some. The sample records roughly 14,000 clones, about 70% being singletons. Sequencing was carried out using memory (CD45RO+) CD4+ T cells from blood. These receptors came from a human donor with multiple sclerosis.

The chain combines TRBV5-1 with TRBJ1-1; D may be TRBD1 (6 bases). V was shortened by 2 bases and J by 0 bases, with 14 bases between the two germline ends. This CDR3 has 16 amino acids. Germline CDR1 SGHRS, CDR2 YFSETQ. Here the CDR3 reads CASSLRFDRLNTEAFF. The CDR3 DNA reads TGCGCCAGCAGCTTACGTTTCGACAGGCTGAACACTGAAGCTTTCTTT.

In this sample, this clone turned up a few times. The V call is TRBV4-1, the J call TRBJ1-4, with a weak D call TRBD1 (6 bases). Germline V gene sequence: CDR1 MGHRA, CDR2 YSYEKL. This CDR3 has 13 amino acids. V lost 8 bases, J lost 6 bases, and 13 bases lay in between. The CDR3, as DNA: TGCGCCAGCTGTGAACAGGGATATGAAAAACTGTTTTTT. Its protein is CASCEQGYEKLFF.

This clone was picked up one time. This sequence joins TRBV19 and TRBJ1-5, with 7 bases fitting TRBD1. This CDR3 has 15 amino acids. CDR1 and CDR2 (germline): LNHDA, SQIVND (reference sequence). Losses at the gene ends were 4 bases for V and 3 bases for J; bases not matched to a gene: 6. This CDR3 is CASSRETGTNQPQHF. In nucleotides, the CDR3 is TGTGCCAGTAGTAGGGAGACAGGGACCAATCAGCCCCAGCATTTT. Variable domain in full (rest from reference TRBV19 and TRBJ1-5): DGGITQSPKYLFRKEGQNVTLSCEQNLNHDAMYWYRQDPGQGLRLIYYSQIVNDFQKGDIAEGYSVSREKKESFPLTVTSAQKNPTAFYLCASSRETGTNQPQHFGDGTRLSIL.

V is TRBV11-1 and J is TRBJ2-1; 8 nucleotides align to TRBD2. The CDR3 length is 15 residues. Germline CDR1 is SGHAT and CDR2 is FQDESV (reference sequence). J gave up 2 bases and V 3 bases, and 3 bases lay outside the gene matches. CDR3 sequence (DNA): TGTGCCAGCAGCTTCCAGCGGGGGACCTACAATGAGCAGTTCTTC. Translated, it gives CASSFQRGTYNEQFF.

This sequence joins TRBV5-5 and TRBJ2-1; TRBD2 matches at 13 bases. The germline V gene encodes CDR1 SGHKS and CDR2 YYEKEE (reference sequence). The CDR3 covers 15 residues. Germline trimming cut 4 bases from V and 8 bases from J; bases unmatched to any gene: 6. The CDR3 DNA is TGTGCCAGCAGCCTCGGGACTAGCGGGATTTATGAGCAGTTCTTC. Encoded protein: CASSLGTSGIYEQFF.

The chain links TRBV30 to TRBJ2-5; 7 nucleotides match TRBD2. Looked up from germline, CDR1 is GTSNPN and CDR2 is SVGIG (reference sequence). The trim removed 6 bases at V and 7 bases at J, leaving 8 bases unmatched. The CDR3 spans 12 residues. The chain's CDR3 is CACPFTGGTQYF. The DNA for the CDR3 is TGTGCCTGCCCATTTACGGGGGGGACCCAGTACTTC.

This chain links TRBV28 with TRBJ2-7; a possible D gene is TRBD1 (6 bases). V was pared by 2 bases and J by 7 bases, with 18 bases between. The CDR3 loop spans 15 amino acids. Germline CDR1 reads MDHEN; CDR2 reads SYDVKM. CDR3 sequence reads: CASSLTEQGKVEQYF. The CDR3 nucleotides are TGTGCCAGCAGTTTAACGGAACAGGGAAAGGTGGAGCAGTACTTC.